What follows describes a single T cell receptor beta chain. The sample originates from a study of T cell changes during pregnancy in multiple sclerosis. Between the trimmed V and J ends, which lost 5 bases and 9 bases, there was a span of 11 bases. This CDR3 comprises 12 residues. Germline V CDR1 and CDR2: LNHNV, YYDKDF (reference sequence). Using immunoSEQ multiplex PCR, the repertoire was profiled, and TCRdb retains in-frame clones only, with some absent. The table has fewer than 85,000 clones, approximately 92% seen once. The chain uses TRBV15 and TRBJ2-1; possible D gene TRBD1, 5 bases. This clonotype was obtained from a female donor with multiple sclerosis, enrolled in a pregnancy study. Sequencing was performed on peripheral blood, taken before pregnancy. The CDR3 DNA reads TGTGCCACCAGCTTCCCGGACACTGAGCAGTTCTTC. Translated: CATSFPDTEQFF.